This passage covers 10 T cell receptor beta chains from one sample sequenced in a study of T cells in Graves' hyperthyroidism and ophthalmopathy. TCR beta CDR3 regions were amplified from RNA. Primed by the HTBI set, a first-round RT-PCR was run on the TCR CDR3. TCRdb re-called the multiplex PCR reads with MiXCR, one entry per CDR3 protein. The sample holds about 640,000 distinct CDR3 sequences; more than 12% are singletons and the top ten take around 12%. The sequenced sample was blood. The source of these receptors is a woman between 45 and 60 years old with Graves' ophthalmopathy.

This clonotype was seen many times. The chain joins TRBV4-3 to TRBJ2-2, with 8 bases identical to TRBD1. V shed 3 bases and J 0 bases; nucleotides not matched to a gene: 3. This CDR3 comprises 16 residues. Per germline, CDR1 LGHNA and CDR2 YSLEER. Here the CDR3 reads CASSQRTGTNTGELFF. The CDR3 nucleotides are TGCGCCAGCAGCCAGAGGACAGGGACGAACACCGGGGAGCTGTTTTTT.

This clonotype was counted ten times or more. V gene TRBV2 combines with J gene TRBJ2-7; a weak D match, TRBD1 (5 bases). This CDR3 comprises 13 residues. V gave up 7 bases and J gave up 2 bases, with 12 bases separating them. Germline values: CDR1 SNHLY, CDR2 FYNNEI. CDR3 coding DNA: TGTGCCAGCACAGAGCAGGGTCCCTACGAGCAGTACTTC. Protein product: CASTEQGPYEQYF. The entire variable domain, with the rest obtained from reference TRBV2 and TRBJ2-7, is as follows: EPEVTQTPSHQVTQMGQEVILRCVPISNHLYFYWYRQILGQKVEFLVSFYNNEISEKSEIFDDQFSVERPDGSNFTLKIRSTKLEDSAMYFCASTEQGPYEQYFGPGTRLTVT.

The CDR3 here is CASSRTSGGFIDTQYF. CDR3 nucleotide sequence: TGTGCCAGCAGCCGCACTAGCGGGGGATTCATAGATACGCAGTATTTT. V gene TRBV7-8 combines with J gene TRBJ2-3; TRBD2 matches at 11 bases. This CDR3 spans 16 amino acids. CDR1 and CDR2 from the germline V gene are SGHVS and FQNEAQ. The V gene end was trimmed by 5 bases and the J gene end by 5 bases; junction bases not matched to a gene: 9.

The CDR3 loop reads CASSDLDRDNEQFF. CDR3 coding DNA: TGTGCCAGCAGTGATTTGGACAGGGACAATGAGCAGTTCTTC. This chain joins TRBV6-2 or TRBV6-3 and TRBJ2-1, with 8 bases identical to TRBD1. The CDR3 has 14 amino acids. Germline lookup yields CDR1 MNHEY and CDR2 SVGEGT. The V segment lost 5 bases and the J segment 5 bases; nucleotides outside the gene matches: 5.

This clonotype was counted many times. The chain recombines TRBV28 with TRBJ2-3, with 8 bases aligning to TRBD1. CDR3 length: 15 residues. The trim removed 6 bases at V and 1 base at J, leaving 6 bases unmatched. Per the germline V gene, CDR1 is MDHEN and CDR2 is SYDVKM. CDR3 DNA sequence: TGTGCCAGCAGCCCTGACAGGGGTGGCACAGATACGCAGTATTTT. Translated: CASSPDRGGTDTQYF.

This clonotype was found a few times. The chain employs TRBV9 and TRBJ2-7; tentatively, D is TRBD2 (5 bases). CDR3 size: 15 residues. From germline, CDR1 is SGDLS and CDR2 YYNGEE. Trimming removed 2 bases at V and 0 bases at J, with 12 bases between. In DNA, the CDR3 is TGTGCCAGCAGCGTCTCTGCGGGTAGCTCCTACGAGCAGTACTTC. Its translation: CASSVSAGSSYEQYF.

This clonotype has a count of ten or more. The V and J genes are TRBV18 and TRBJ2-7; TRBD1 agrees at 7 bases. V gave up 6 bases and J gave up 2 bases; unmatched junction bases: 7. Germline CDR1 reads KGHSH; CDR2 reads LQKENI. The CDR3 has 14 residues. For the CDR3, the DNA is TGTGCCAGCTCTAGGGACAGATACCCCTACGAGCAGTACTTC. This sequence encodes CASSRDRYPYEQYF. The full variable domain, with the rest looked up from reference TRBV18 and TRBJ2-7, is NAGVMQNPRHLVRRRGQEARLRCSPMKGHSHVYWYRQLPEEGLKFMVYLQKENIIDESGMPKERFSAEFPKEGPSILRIQQVVRGDSAAYFCASSRDRYPYEQYFGPGTRLTVT.

The chain combines TRBV27 with TRBJ2-7; TRBD2 agrees at 7 bases. The ends lost 4 bases at V and 9 bases at J; junction bases unmatched: 18. CDR3 length: 16 amino acids. Per germline, CDR1 MNHEY and CDR2 SMNVEV (reference sequence). CDR3 in DNA: TGTGCCAGCAGTTGGGGGGGGGGTGCGCAACCCAGTGGGCAGTACTTC. Encoded protein: CASSWGGGAQPSGQYF.

This clonotype was seen at least ten times. The rearrangement joins TRBV7-9 to TRBJ2-2, with a possible D match to TRBD2 (6 bases). There are 14 residues in the CDR3. The V end lost 7 bases, the J end lost 1 base, and 10 bases lay between the germline ends. Germline V gives CDR1 SEHNR, CDR2 FQNEAQ (reference sequence). The CDR3, as DNA: TGTGCCAGCAATACGGAGGGGAACACCGGGGAGCTGTTTTTT. Its translation: CASNTEGNTGELFF.

This clonotype was counted at least ten times. This chain links TRBV7-2 with TRBJ2-7; the D is unclear. Deletions cut 0 bases from V and 3 bases from J, with 9 bases between. Germline CDR1 reads SGHTA; CDR2 reads FQGNSA. This CDR3 comprises 14 residues. The DNA for the CDR3 is TGTGCCAGCAGCTTAGCGGTCATAGTCTACGAGCAGTACTTC. Translating gives CASSLAVIVYEQYF.